This T cell receptor (beta chain) was profiled in a study of blood T cell repertoires in COVID-19. Study-wide background: COVID-19 samples from acute and convalescent phases originated in the United States, Italy and Spain.

Study processing details: Estimation of nucleated cell counts was performed using reference gene primer amplification. Assay used: immunoSEQ multiplex PCR; TCRdb lists only in-frame clones, some missing. That table gives V, J and clone size, and the DNA gave D and trimming. In the table there are about 200,000 clones, about 92% of which are singletons. V was pared by 5 bases and J by 2 bases, with 10 bases between. The CDR3 is 13 residues long. In germline, CDR1 is LNHDA, CDR2 SQIVND (reference sequence). This TCR came from a man aged 25-45 years with acute or convalescent COVID-19. The sequencing sample was made of peripheral blood. The gene calls are TRBV19 and TRBJ2-7, with D perhaps TRBD1 (5 bases). The CDR3 loop is CASSFRAPYEQYF. The CDR3 DNA reads as TGTGCCAGTAGTTTCAGGGCCCCCTACGAGCAGTACTTC.